This TCR beta chain was recovered during a study of CD8 T cells in ankylosing spondylitis. The study's findings and limits: Characteristic of ankylosing spondylitis blood, it appeared, was a TCR beta motif comprising roughly eight highly homologous variants.

Each CDR3 protein gets one entry after TCRdb re-called the 5' RACE reads with MiXCR. The repertoire holds roughly 670,000 distinct CDR3 sequences, with 15% to 20% as singletons. Losses at the gene ends were 8 bases for V and 4 bases for J; bases not matched to a gene: 7. Germline lookup yields CDR1 SEHNR and CDR2 FQNEAQ (reference sequence). CDR3 length equals 14 residues. This clonotype has only a few counts. Its specificity is not known. The specimen was blood, either unsorted or a sorted T cell fraction (not recorded which). The TCR originated in a male donor with ankylosing spondylitis. The chain combines TRBV7-9 with TRBJ2-3; 9 bases fit TRBD1. CDR3 in amino acids: CASRDRAGADTQYF. The CDR3 DNA follows: TGTGCCAGCCGGGACAGGGCGGGCGCAGATACGCAGTATTTT. Full variable domain (missing parts from reference TRBV7-9 and TRBJ2-3): DTGVSQNPRHKITKRGQNVTFRCDPISEHNRLYWYRQTLGQGPEFLTYFQNEAQLEKSRLLSDRFSAERPKGSFSTLEIQRTEQGDSAMYLCASRDRAGADTQYFGPGTRLTVL.